The 20 T cell receptor beta chains in this list originate from one sample, sequenced in a study of T cell responses to AZD1222 COVID-19 vaccine. Repertoires were generated with immunoSEQ multiplex PCR, while TCRdb's copy carries only in-frame clones and drops some. The sample has approximately 110,000 clones; 70% to 90% are singletons. The sequencing used peripheral blood, collected on day 0 of AZD1222 vaccination. The source is an adult in good health.

The V and J genes are TRBV5-1 and TRBJ2-1; 10 nucleotides align to TRBD2. J gave up 8 bases and V 2 bases, and 7 bases lay outside the gene matches. Germline assignment: CDR1 SGHRS and CDR2 YFSETQ. The CDR3 contains 15 residues. CDR3 bases: TGCGCCAGCAGCTTCAGCCTAGCGGGAGTGGATGAGCAGTTCTTC. Amino acid sequence: CASSFSLAGVDEQFF.

The chain employs TRBV12-5 and TRBJ1-1, with 12 nucleotides matching TRBD1. Germline lookup yields CDR1 LGHNT and CDR2 FRNRAP. J was trimmed by 4 bases and V by 5 bases; bases with no gene match: 14. The length of the CDR3 is 18 residues. CDR3 sequence reads: CASGPSYRDRGLVTEAFF. The CDR3 DNA follows: TGTGCTAGTGGTCCCTCCTACCGGGACAGGGGGCTGGTCACTGAAGCTTTCTTT. Filled out from reference TRBV12-5 and TRBJ1-1, the complete variable domain reads DARVTQTPRHKVTEMGQEVTMRCQPILGHNTVFWYRQTMMQGLELLAYFRNRAPLDDSGMPKDRFSAEMPDATLATLKIQPSEPRDSAVYFCASGPSYRDRGLVTEAFFGQGTRLTVV.

The chain has TRBV4-1 and TRBJ2-1; the match to TRBD1 covers 8 bases. V gave up 1 base and J gave up 8 bases; unmatched junction bases: 7. The CDR3 loop spans 15 amino acids. CDR1 and CDR2 from the germline V gene are MGHRA and YSYEKL. This CDR3 reads CASSQADRDVDEQFF. The CDR3 DNA reads as TGCGCCAGCAGCCAAGCGGACAGGGACGTTGATGAGCAGTTCTTC.

The CDR3 reads CASSEPGRDGDYEQYF. The CDR3, as DNA: TGCGCCAGCAGTGAGCCAGGCCGGGACGGCGACTACGAGCAGTACTTC. The chain links TRBV10-1 to TRBJ2-7; perhaps D is TRBD1 or TRBD2 (5 bases each). Germline CDR1 WNHNN, CDR2 SYGVQD (reference sequence). This CDR3 spans 16 amino acids. Trimming removed 2 bases at V and 3 bases at J, with 17 bases between.

The rearrangement uses TRBV4-3 and TRBJ1-3; D gene ambiguous. Trimming removed 0 bases at V and 2 bases at J, with 17 bases between. Germline loops: CDR1 LGHNA, CDR2 YSLEER. This CDR3 comprises 18 residues. CDR3 in amino acids: CASSQDLPWAVPGNTIYF. The CDR3 nucleotides are TGCGCCAGCAGCCAAGATTTACCTTGGGCAGTCCCTGGAAACACCATATATTTT.

CDR3 in DNA: TGTGCCAGCAGCTCAAGACAGTTCACCGGGGAGCTGTTTTTT. As protein: CASSSRQFTGELFF. The chain is built from TRBV7-2 and TRBJ2-2; D possibly corresponds to TRBD1 (5 bases). The CDR3 loop spans 14 amino acids. Germline V gives CDR1 SGHTA, CDR2 FQGNSA. V was pared by 4 bases and J by 4 bases, with 10 bases between.

The CDR3 protein is CATGPQGAGELFF. The DNA for the CDR3 is TGCGCCACCGGACCCCAAGGGGCCGGGGAGCTGTTTTTT. The chain is built from TRBV5-1 and TRBJ2-2; possible D gene TRBD1, 5 bases. CDR3 length: 13 residues. CDR1 and CDR2 (germline): SGHRS, YFSETQ. Trimming took off 9 bases at V and 6 bases at J, with 15 bases between the two ends.

The chain employs TRBV7-9 and TRBJ2-7; TRBD1 agrees at 9 bases. Germline V CDR1 and CDR2: SEHNR, FQNEAQ (reference sequence). Trimming at V came to 4 bases and at J to 5 bases, leaving 6 bases not matched to a gene. The CDR3 contains 14 residues. The CDR3, as DNA: TGTGCCAGCAGCTCAAAGGGACAGGGCCACGAGCAGTACTTC. Amino acids: CASSSKGQGHEQYF.

This clone was seen more than once but under ten times. This chain links TRBV7-8 with TRBJ1-2; D possibly corresponds to TRBD1 (5 bases). The CDR3 is 15 residues long. V was cut by 4 bases and J by 0 bases, with 12 bases left in between. Germline CDR1 and CDR2: SGHVS and FQNEAQ. The CDR3 sequence is CASSSQQGANYGYTF. CDR3 in DNA: TGTGCCAGCAGCTCCCAGCAGGGAGCTAACTATGGCTACACCTTC.

The chain carries TRBV10-2 and TRBJ1-6, with D possibly matching TRBD1 (6 bases). Germline CDR1 and CDR2: WSHSY and SAAADI. This CDR3 comprises 14 residues. With 4 bases removed from V and 5 bases from J, the gap between germline ends came to 9 bases. The CDR3 bases are TGCGCCAGCAGTGTGGACAGAGATAATTCACCCCTCCACTTT. Translating gives CASSVDRDNSPLHF.

This chain joins TRBV7-3 and TRBJ2-1, with TRBD2 as a possible D gene (6 bases). This CDR3 comprises 17 residues. V gave up 0 bases and J gave up 12 bases, with 24 bases separating them. From germline, CDR1 is SGHTA and CDR2 FQGTGA. The CDR3 loop is CASSLTSSGLSSGGQFF. In DNA form, the CDR3 reads TGTGCCAGCAGCTTAACGTCTTCCGGACTCAGCTCCGGGGGGCAGTTCTTC.

This chain connects TRBV10-3 to TRBJ2-7; 9 nucleotides match TRBD2. The CDR3 has 13 residues. Germline values: CDR1 ENHRY, CDR2 SYGVKD. Trimming removed 8 bases from V and 4 bases from J; junction bases left unmatched: 6. The CDR3 coding sequence is TGTGCCATCCGAGCGGGAGGTGATTACGAGCAGTACTTC. Residues: CAIRAGGDYEQYF.

This clone came up once. In DNA form, the CDR3 reads TGCGCCAGCAGCCCGGACAGAGCATTTTTCTCTGGAAACACCATATATTTT. This encodes CASSPDRAFFSGNTIYF. The gene calls are TRBV4-1 and TRBJ1-3, with D perhaps TRBD1 (6 bases). Germline V gives CDR1 MGHRA, CDR2 YSYEKL. V dropped 4 bases and J dropped 0 bases, with 16 bases sitting between them. CDR3 length: 17 amino acids.

As concerns this clone: The germline gene is not matched at one end of the junction; a read error may be the cause. This chain joins TRBV2 and TRBJ2-7; no clear D gene. Germline V CDR1 and CDR2: SNHLY, FYNNEI. This CDR3 is 12 amino acids long. The CDR3 bases are TGTGCCAGACAGAAATATTCAGGCGAGCGGTACTTC. The encoded protein is CARQKYSGERYF.

The V gene is TRBV12-2, the J gene TRBJ2-7; the D call of TRBD2 is as the table states it, not checked on the DNA. TRBV12-2 is listed as a pseudogene. There are 15 residues in the CDR3. The CDR3 protein is CASRPGTRGSYEQYF. In nucleotides, the CDR3 is TGTGCAAGTCGCCCCGGGACTAGGGGCTCCTACGAGCAGTACTTC.

The chain is built from TRBV27 and TRBJ2-7; 10 bases fit TRBD1. CDR3 length equals 16 residues. V was clipped by 5 bases and J by 3 bases; unmatched bases: 10. From germline, CDR1 is MNHEY and CDR2 SMNVEV (reference sequence). The CDR3 DNA reads as TGTGCCAGCAGTCGGGGTTCCGGGACAGGGGACTACGAGCAGTACTTC. The encoded protein is CASSRGSGTGDYEQYF.

The chain is built from TRBV5-5 and TRBJ1-1; D gene ambiguous. Germline CDR1 and CDR2: SGHKS and YYEKEE (reference sequence). This CDR3 is 11 amino acids long. The V end lost 4 bases, the J end lost 6 bases, and 7 bases lay between the germline ends. The CDR3 loop is CASSHRAEAFF. CDR3 bases: TGTGCCAGCAGCCATAGGGCTGAAGCTTTCTTT.

A few counts support this clone. The chain recombines TRBV6-4 with TRBJ2-1; D is possibly TRBD2 (5 bases). Trimming shortened V by 4 bases and J by 8 bases, and 18 bases separated the two germline ends. The CDR3 covers 15 residues. Per germline, CDR1 MRHNA and CDR2 SNTAGT. CDR3 bases: TGTGCCAGCAGTGTCGGAGGCCTAAGGTCCCATGAGCAGTTCTTC. Protein: CASSVGGLRSHEQFF.

This clone has a single count. V and J are TRBV5-1 and TRBJ2-7; possible D gene TRBD1, 5 bases. The V end was cut by 4 bases, the J end by 2 bases, with 13 bases between. Germline V gives CDR1 SGHRS, CDR2 YFSETQ. The CDR3 is 14 residues long. The CDR3 reads CASSGQDSTYEQYF. The CDR3 DNA sequence: TGCGCCAGCAGCGGACAAGACAGCACCTACGAGCAGTACTTC.

The CDR3 reads CSVGTGLGAFF. The CDR3 DNA sequence: TGCAGCGTTGGGACAGGCCTAGGAGCTTTCTTT. The J gene is TRBJ1-1, the V gene TRBV29-1; 7 positions match TRBD1. The CDR3 extends over 11 amino acids. Germline assignment: CDR1 SQVTM and CDR2 ANQGSEA. Germline trimming cut 4 bases from V and 10 bases from J; bases unmatched to any gene: 6.